The clone carrying this T cell receptor (beta chain) occurred a few times. Its antigen remains unknown. For the second PCR, which ran for roughly 7 to 11 cycles, a sample-barcoded 5' primer and a J-beta primer mix were used. TCRdb reanalysed the 5' RACE reads using MiXCR and keeps one entry per CDR3 protein. Of roughly 800,000 distinct CDR3 sequences listed, roughly 25% are singletons. Researchers collected ten milliliters of peripheral blood from every single donor. Samples each yielded at least 6 micrograms of total RNA. The CDR3 is 19 amino acids. Germline V lookup: CDR1 MDHEN, CDR2 SYDVKM. V gave up 6 bases and J gave up 0 bases; unmatched junction bases: 9. The sample originates from a study of blood T cells in healthy people across ages. Study-level results: In the absence of known donor CMV status, changes in expanded clonotypes were possibly confounded.

These sequences were also reported in another study, on T cells of mothers and their children.

The chain couples TRBV28 to TRBJ2-1; 15 bases match TRBD2. The receptor's source is a boy aged 5 to 17 in good health. Material: blood. The CDR3 DNA is TGTGCCAGCAGCTCTCCTGGGACTAGCGGGGGGAGCTCCTACAATGAGCAGTTCTTC. Its translation is CASSSPGTSGGSSYNEQFF.